Sequencing of this T cell receptor (beta chain) was carried out in a study of beta chain features in type 1 diabetes. On the study more broadly: The patients were much like the healthy donors in age, gender and cell yields. The samples had 107,917,701 sorted cells examined in all.

The whole isolated RNA underwent reverse transcription, so sequencing captured expressed TCRB transcripts. The protocol was immunoSEQ multiplex PCR, while the TCRdb copy is restricted to in-frame clones and leaves out a portion. The data hold around 25,000 clones, with 55% to 70% observed a single time. This clone was counted only a few times. Its target is unknown. Points from the study as a whole: Patients with Type 1 diabetes showed moderately but significantly shorter TCRB CDR3s in all four CD4+ subsets. It was among patients, rather than healthy donors, that naive, central memory and Treg TCRB repertoires appeared more similar. The VDJ junctions of type 1 diabetes patients carried fewer insertions and more deletions.

This CDR3 has 13 amino acids. Trimming cost V 10 bases and J 8 bases, with 17 bases left between them. CDR1 and CDR2 from the germline V gene are MDHEN and SYDVKM. The sequencing input was stem cell memory CD4+ T cells from blood. This receptor was taken from a woman aged 40 to 50 with type 1 diabetes. The J gene is TRBJ1-4, the V gene TRBV28, with D possibly matching TRBD1 (5 bases). This chain's CDR3 is CAISGTLKEKLFF. In DNA, the CDR3 is TGTGCCATCTCCGGGACTCTCAAGGAAAAACTGTTTTTT.